This TCR beta chain emerged from a study of high-grade serous ovarian cancer treatment subgroups. Whole-study results and caveats: Tumors within one patient showed repertoire similarity of about 0.095 to 0.85.

Sequenced by immunoSEQ multiplex PCR; TCRdb stores in-frame clones only, minus some. In the table there are about 12,000 clones, over 75% of which are singletons. Worth noting for this clone: The antigen is not known.

The tumor samples were collected prior to definitive surgery or chemotherapy. Germline V gene data show CDR1 as MDHEN and CDR2 as SYDVKM. Between the trimmed V and J ends, which lost 6 bases and 4 bases, there was a span of 7 bases. The CDR3 extends over 13 amino acids. The rearrangement joins TRBV28 to TRBJ1-6; D gene unclear. The sample was tumor tissue. This clonotype was obtained from a human donor with high-grade serous ovarian cancer. The CDR3 DNA follows: TGTGCCAGCAGGGCAACATATAATTCACCCCTCCACTTT. Translation gives CASRATYNSPLHF. The complete variable domain, with remaining parts taken from reference TRBV28 and TRBJ1-6, reads DVKVTQSSRYLVKRTGEKVFLECVQDMDHENMFWYRQDPGLGLRLIYFSYDVKMKEKGDIPEGYSVSREKKERFSLILESASTNQTSMYLCASRATYNSPLHFGNGTRLTVT.